What follows are 10 T cell receptor beta chains derived from one specimen sequenced in a study of T cell changes during pregnancy in multiple sclerosis. The table came from immunoSEQ multiplex PCR; TCRdb's copy has only in-frame clones and leaves some out. The sample gives more than 35,000 clones, 70% to 90% of which show up once; under 0.7% is in the top ten. Sequenced here: CD4+ T cells from peripheral blood mononuclear cells, sampled before pregnancy. These receptors were collected from a female donor with multiple sclerosis, enrolled in a pregnancy study.

The chain's CDR3 is CASSFQSGTVSGELFF. DNA for the CDR3: TGTGCCAGCAGCTTTCAATCCGGGACAGTAAGCGGGGAGCTGTTTTTT. The V call is TRBV5-8, the J call TRBJ2-2; TRBD1 agrees at 7 bases. CDR1 SGHTS and CDR2 YDEGEE come from the germline V gene. The CDR3 has 16 amino acids. Trimming at V came to 2 bases and at J to 7 bases, leaving 11 bases not matched to a gene.

The chain couples TRBV7-2 to TRBJ1-1, with 11 bases fitting TRBD1. This CDR3 spans 19 amino acids. Unmatched junction bases numbered 18, after V lost 5 bases and J lost 4 bases. In germline, CDR1 is SGHTA, CDR2 FQGNSA. CDR3 sequence: CASSHGTYWDRGFGTEAFF. The CDR3, as DNA: TGTGCCAGCAGCCACGGCACGTATTGGGACAGGGGGTTTGGCACTGAAGCTTTCTTT.

The chain joins TRBV27 to TRBJ2-5, with 10 nucleotides matching TRBD1. Unmatched junction bases numbered 4, after V lost 5 bases and J lost 4 bases. The CDR3 is made up of 14 amino acids. The germline V gene encodes CDR1 MNHEY and CDR2 SMNVEV (reference sequence). The CDR3 nucleotides are TGTGCCAGCAGTCCGGGACAGGGGAGAGAGACCCAGTACTTC. Its translation: CASSPGQGRETQYF.

The genes are TRBV6-5 and TRBJ1-1, with 8 bases aligning to TRBD1. CDR1 and CDR2 from the germline V gene are MNHEY and SVGAGI. V shed 5 bases and J 9 bases; nucleotides not matched to a gene: 5. This CDR3 is built from 12 residues. DNA for the CDR3: TGTGCCAGCAGTCTGGCAGGGGGCAAAGCTTTCTTT. Translated, it gives CASSLAGGKAFF.

This clone was observed once. This rearrangement joins TRBV5-1 to TRBJ2-5; D is possibly TRBD2 (6 bases). CDR3 length equals 15 residues. V was trimmed by 3 bases and J by 2 bases, leaving 14 bases between them. The germline V gene encodes CDR1 SGHRS and CDR2 YFSETQ. The CDR3 DNA sequence: TGCGCCAGCAGCTCGCCCTTGGGACTGCAAGAGACCCAGTACTTC. Translating it yields CASSSPLGLQETQYF.

The chain is built from TRBV9 and TRBJ2-2; a possible D gene is TRBD2 (5 bases). Germline loops: CDR1 SGDLS, CDR2 YYNGEE. Trimming removed 4 bases at V and 8 bases at J, with 18 bases between. The CDR3 runs 15 residues. For the CDR3, the DNA is TGTGCCAGCAGCCGCCATCCACAAACTAGAGGGGAGCTGTTTTTT. Translating gives CASSRHPQTRGELFF. The whole variable domain, remainder taken from reference TRBV9 and TRBJ2-2, is DSGVTQTPKHLITATGQRVTLRCSPRSGDLSVYWYQQSLDQGLQFLIQYYNGEERAKGNILERFSAQQFPDLHSELNLSSLELGDSALYFCASSRHPQTRGELFFGEGSRLTVL.

The gene calls are TRBV18 and TRBJ1-2; D not resolved. This CDR3 contains 15 residues. Germline lookup yields CDR1 KGHSH and CDR2 LQKENI. The V and J ends lost 3 bases and 8 bases respectively, with 19 bases between them. The CDR3 bases are TGTGCCAGCTCACCCTATCGGGAGGGAACCGGCGGCTACACCTTC. Its translation: CASSPYREGTGGYTF.

The chain combines TRBV7-3 with TRBJ2-3; TRBD1 is a possible D gene (5 bases). From germline, CDR1 is SGHTA and CDR2 FQGTGA. The V end lost 2 bases, the J end lost 2 bases, and 20 bases lay between the germline ends. The CDR3 extends over 18 amino acids. CDR3 sequence: CASSLFARQLVPTDTQYF. DNA for the CDR3: TGTGCCAGCAGCTTATTTGCCCGACAGTTAGTCCCCACAGATACGCAGTATTTT.

This rearrangement joins TRBV28 to TRBJ2-5; D not certain. Germline V gene data show CDR1 as MDHEN and CDR2 as SYDVKM. There are 12 residues in the CDR3. Deletions cut 3 bases from V and 1 base from J, with 3 bases between. CDR3 DNA sequence: TGTGCCAGCAGTTTCGGCCAAGAGACCCAGTACTTC. Translated: CASSFGQETQYF. Full variable domain (remainder filled in from reference TRBV28 and TRBJ2-5): DVKVTQSSRYLVKRTGEKVFLECVQDMDHENMFWYRQDPGLGLRLIYFSYDVKMKEKGDIPEGYSVSREKKERFSLILESASTNQTSMYLCASSFGQETQYFGPGTRLLVL.

This clone was detected only a few times. The DNA for the CDR3 is TGTGCCAGCAGCTCGGGAACCTATGGCTACACCTTC. This sequence encodes CASSSGTYGYTF. The rearrangement uses TRBV5-6 and TRBJ1-2, with D unresolved. The CDR3 is 12 amino acids. The germline V gene encodes CDR1 SGHDT and CDR2 YYEEEE. Trimming removed 3 bases at V and 4 bases at J, with 7 bases between. The full variable domain, in which reference TRBV5-6 and TRBJ1-2 provide the parts outside the CDR3, is DAGVTQSPTHLIKTRGQQVTLRCSPKSGHDTVSWYQQALGQGPQFIFQYYEEEERQRGNFPDRFSGHQFPNYSSELNVNALLLGDSALYLCASSSGTYGYTFGSGTRLTVV.